In its sample, the clone carrying this T cell receptor beta chain was seen once. Its antigen is still unknown. This record comes from a study of cytomegalovirus exposure and HLA in healthy donors. Study-level findings and limits: Altogether, about 160 TCR beta chains were recorded as cytomegalovirus-associated.

V was pared by 1 base and J by 4 bases, with 3 bases of the junction left unmatched. The germline gives CDR1 LGHNA, CDR2 YNFKEQ. There are 16 residues in the CDR3. The assay was immunoSEQ multiplex PCR, and TCRdb's table has in-frame clones only and misses some. Of about 200,000 clones listed, about 81% were seen once; the top ten hold about 1.2%. It was the roughly 110-subject validation cohort, separate from the roughly 700-subject first cohort, to which the donors belonged. The chain is built from TRBV4-2 and TRBJ2-2; 10 nucleotides match TRBD2. The clonotype was recovered from a woman in her 30s in good health and CMV-seronegative. The sample taken for sequencing was PBMCs. The CDR3 DNA follows: TGTGCCAGCAGCCAAGGGGGACTAGCGACCACCGGGGAGCTGTTTTTT. Encoded protein: CASSQGGLATTGELFF.